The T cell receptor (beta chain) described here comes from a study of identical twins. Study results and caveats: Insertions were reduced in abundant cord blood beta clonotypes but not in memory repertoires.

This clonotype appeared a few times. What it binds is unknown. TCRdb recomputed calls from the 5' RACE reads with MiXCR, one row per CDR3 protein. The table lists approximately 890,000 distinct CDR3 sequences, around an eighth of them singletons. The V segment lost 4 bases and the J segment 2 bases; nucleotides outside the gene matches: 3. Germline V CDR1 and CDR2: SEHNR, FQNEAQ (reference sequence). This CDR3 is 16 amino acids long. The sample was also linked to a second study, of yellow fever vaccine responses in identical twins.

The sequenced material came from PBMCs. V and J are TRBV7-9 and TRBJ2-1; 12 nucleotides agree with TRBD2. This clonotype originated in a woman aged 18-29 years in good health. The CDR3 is CASSYSSGGAYNEQFF. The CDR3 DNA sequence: TGTGCCAGCAGCTACTCTAGCGGGGGGGCCTACAATGAGCAGTTCTTC.